This T cell receptor (beta chain) was observed in a study of graft-versus-host responses after intestinal transplantation (dated by TCRdb to the early 2020s). Regarding the research as a whole: Multivisceral, liver-intestinal, or isolated intestinal transplants were received by the recipients. To identify alloreactive clones, pre-transplant mixed lymphocyte reaction products were sequenced and then compared with unstimulated pre-transplant donor and recipient T cells. Anti-thymocyte globulin induction was given to all recipients, followed by maintenance tacrolimus and steroids for approximately 3 years. The cohort enrolled approximately 24 intestinal transplant recipients, one of whom was a retransplant, and a few patients without pretransplant specimens were excluded. Rather than going through the commercial service, samples from three later patients were sequenced in-house on an Illumina MiSeq and processed with MiXCR. After intestinal transplantation, graft-versus-host and host-versus-graft alloreactive T cell clones were followed in the graft, circulation and bone marrow using bulk TCR-beta CDR3 sequencing. A peak of at least 4% donor T cells among recipient peripheral blood mononuclear cells was the definition used for donor T cell macrochimerism. Points the paper makes about the study in general: Peak levels of circulating GvH clones were associated with declines in HvG clones early after transplant. High GvH to HvG T cell clonal ratios were observed in the allografts of patients with donor T cell macrochimerism. The conclusions were limited by the relatively low number and heterogeneity of the intestinal transplant patients. GvH clones were found in recipient bone marrow, and some of the GvH clones appeared earlier in ileal mucosa or blood, which is consistent with an intestinal mucosal origin.

This sample's time point label indicates: cells obtained before transplantation from donor or recipient. In mixed lymphocyte reactions, some 200,000 CFSE-labeled pre-transplant responders were plated with some 200,000 irradiated violet-dye-labeled stimulators and cultured for less than seven days. Proliferating CD3+CD4+CFSE-low and CD3+CD8+CFSE-low responder cells were FACS-sorted on a BD Influx sorter after the mixed lymphocyte reaction. The cysteine opens and the phenylalanine closes a CDR3 of 15 amino acids. The entry retains the CDR3 DNA only, 45 bases that are in frame from base 1. CDR1 SGHTA and CDR2 FQGNSA were looked up in the germline V gene. The V end gives up 7 bases and the J end 2 bases, leaving 11 bases in the junction not matched to a gene. Libraries came from the immunoSEQ multiplex PCR assay. For most patients, genomic DNA was isolated using the Qiagen DNeasy Blood and Tissue Kit and was shipped frozen to Adaptive Biotechnologies for TCR sequencing. For most patients, high-throughput TCR-beta CDR3 sequencing of genomic DNA was performed by Adaptive Biotechnologies. In the original analysis: TCR sequencing data for approximately 19 patients were retrieved from Adaptive's ImmunoSEQ software; a few other patients were processed with MiXCR and VDJtools. CD4 versus CD8 sorting errors were corrected by removing sequences found in both subsets at a frequency ratio below 5:1. CDR3 nucleotide sequences shared between donor and recipient were removed because their origin could not be assigned. Alloreactive clones required at least 2-fold expansion over unstimulated cells and minimum CFSE-low frequency of 0.002% (template counts) or 0.001% (read counts). Clones detected in sequenced pre-transplant spleen, lymph node, or MLR CFSE-low populations of the donor or recipient were defined as mappable. The cumulative frequency of alloreactive clones was calculated as a percentage of all sequences, weighted by copy number. In TCRdb, the immuneACCESS table is reduced to in-frame sequences with V and J assigned. These tables do not hold every clone; where another copy was compared, an unresolved V gene accounts for under half, and the others remain unexplained. The V and J calls and clone size were taken over from that table, and D and trimming were inferred from the DNA. Recorded for this sample are 4,000 to 5,000 clones; roughly 29% of them occurred a single time. Clones ranked in the top ten supply around 8% of the sample.

This clone was recorded a few times. Base qualities were left out, and no much larger clone turns up one base away. The same CDR3 also results from other DNA sequences found in this sample. The receptor's source is a human patient who was an organ donor for intestinal transplantation. Sequenced here: alloreactive CD4+ T cells from a mixed lymphocyte reaction culture, sampled before transplantation. The cell subset or site label corresponds to: CFSE-low proliferating T cells sorted from roughly six-day pre-transplant mixed lymphocyte reaction (GvH or HvG direction). This chain joins TRBV7-2 to TRBJ2-7, with 7 bases in between that match TRBD2. This receptor has the CDR3 CASTVAGESAYEQYF. The nucleotide sequence reads as follows: TGTGCCAGCACCGTCGCGGGGGAGTCGGCCTACGAGCAGTACTTC.